This TCR beta chain was recovered during a study of blood T cell repertoires in COVID-19. Study context: Sample material is recorded as cDNA or gDNA derived from T cells, B-cell-depleted T cells, or PBMCs.

Repertoires were generated with immunoSEQ multiplex PCR, while TCRdb's copy carries only in-frame clones and drops some. The sample has about 180,000 clones, 65% to 90% seen once. The CDR3 has 15 residues. Germline-derived CDR1 and CDR2 are MNHEY and SMNVEV (reference sequence). The V and J ends lost 5 bases and 4 bases respectively, with 18 bases between them. The V call is TRBV27, the J call TRBJ2-7, with a tentative D call TRBD2 (7 bases). The specimen was peripheral blood. The clonotype was recovered from a human donor in a cohort sampled during active COVID-19. The CDR3 DNA reads TGTGCCAGCAGTCTCTTGGGGGGGGCTGGTTACGAGCAGTACTTC. This gives the protein CASSLLGGAGYEQYF.